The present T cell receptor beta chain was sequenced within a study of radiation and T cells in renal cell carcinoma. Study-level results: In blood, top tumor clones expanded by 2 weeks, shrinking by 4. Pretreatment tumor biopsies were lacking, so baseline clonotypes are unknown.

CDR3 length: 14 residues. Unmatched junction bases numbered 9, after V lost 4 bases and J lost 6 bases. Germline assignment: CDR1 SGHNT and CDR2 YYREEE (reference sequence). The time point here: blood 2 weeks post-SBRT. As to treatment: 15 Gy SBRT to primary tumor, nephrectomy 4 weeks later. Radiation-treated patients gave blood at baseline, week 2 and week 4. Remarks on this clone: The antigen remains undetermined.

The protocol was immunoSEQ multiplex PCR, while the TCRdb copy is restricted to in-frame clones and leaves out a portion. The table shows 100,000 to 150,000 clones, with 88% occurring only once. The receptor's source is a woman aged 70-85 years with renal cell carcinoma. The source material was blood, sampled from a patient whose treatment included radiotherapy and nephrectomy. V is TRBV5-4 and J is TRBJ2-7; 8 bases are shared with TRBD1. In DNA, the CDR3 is TGTGCCAGCAGCCTGAGACAGGGGAAGAGCGAGCAGTACTTC. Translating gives CASSLRQGKSEQYF.